The present entry profiles one T cell receptor beta chain with its context. Its binding antigen is unknown. No much larger clone is present one base from it, and per-base qualities are unavailable. The data belong to a study of blood T cell repertoires in COVID-19 (dated by TCRdb to about 2020). Study-wide context: Samples covering the acute and convalescent phases of COVID-19 were provided by collaborators in the United States, Italy and Spain. The prospective study material was composed of cDNA or gDNA derived from T cells, B-cell-depleted T cells, or PBMCs. Deeply sampled blood TCRbeta repertoires from subjects exposed to, actively infected with, or recovered from COVID-19 were included in the dataset. A freely available public database, intended as a resource for researchers studying the immune response to SARS-CoV-2, is where the repertoires were released. HLA class I and class II types, where available, came from metadata supplied by the sample provider rather than from assay-based typing. A de-identified subject ID, COVID-19 status, age in years and sex were almost always included in the sample metadata. The samples were drawn from the first 160 participants of the ongoing ImmuneRACE study and from over a thousand subjects provided by 6 global collaborators.

The immunoSEQ Assay, a bias-controlled multiplex PCR, was used to amplify TCRbeta CDR3 regions from genomic DNA. As for the original processing: The number of nucleated cells in each sample was estimated from the amplification of reference gene primers within the assay. To quantify the absolute abundance of each unique TCRbeta CDR3 rearrangement, sequence reads were collapsed and filtered. For each sample, productive Simpson clonality was calculated as the square root of Simpson's diversity index across productive rearrangements. Sourced from immuneACCESS, this table was stored by TCRdb with only in-frame sequences that have V and J called. A share of the clones is absent; for the studies checked, an unresolved V gene accounts for under half, and the remainder has no known explanation. Clone size and the V and J calls come from that table; the DNA yielded D and trimming. The table for this sample lists around 94,000 clones; 65% to 85% of them were counted only once. The top ten clones comprise roughly 6.3% of the sample.

What the study reported, not specific to this receptor: The amount of clinical and demographic metadata varied by source and participant and was provided uncurated.

At the junction V is shortened by 4 bases and J by 0 bases; bases outside the gene matches: 6. From the cysteine through the phenylalanine, the CDR3 covers 15 amino acids. Left in the record is the CDR3 DNA by itself, 45 bases read in frame from the first base. In the germline V gene, CDR1 corresponds to SGDLS and CDR2 to YYNGEE. Each collaborating institution followed its own protocols to collect whole blood in K2EDTA tubes. For TCRbeta analysis, collaborators shipped samples in one of three forms: frozen whole blood, isolated PBMCs, or DNA extracted from either of those sample types. The sequence joins TRBV9 to TRBJ1-1; 7 of the junction bases match TRBD1. The clonotype originates from a man aged 55-75 years with acute or convalescent COVID-19. The sequenced sample was peripheral blood. This receptor has the CDR3 CASSPGQTVNTEAFF. The nucleotide sequence is TGTGCCAGCAGCCCGGGACAGACTGTGAACACTGAAGCTTTCTTT.